This section outlines one T cell receptor (beta chain) sequence together with its context. What it binds is not known. Germline CDR1 reads SGHTA; CDR2 reads FQGNSA. V lost 4 bases and J 0 bases, leaving 8 bases between the germline ends. The CDR3 sequence is 14 residues long. The record originates from a study of OX40 agonist ivuxolimab in advanced cancers. Study-wide points: There were, on average, more expanded clones in CD8+ T cells than in CD4+.

The method was immunoSEQ multiplex PCR; TCRdb's version includes in-frame clones alone and lacks a portion of them. The sample lists 50,000 to 65,000 clones, 65% to 90% occurring once. The gene calls are TRBV7-2 and TRBJ2-3, with D possibly being TRBD1 (5 bases). The sequencing used CD4+ or CD8+ T cells sorted from blood, collected in a trial of the OX40 agonist ivuxolimab. The TCR was taken from an adult with an advanced solid tumor such as melanoma, head and neck, liver or kidney cancer. CDR3 in DNA: TGTGCCAGCAGCTGGCAGGGAAGCACAGATACGCAGTATTTT. Its translation is CASSWQGSTDTQYF.